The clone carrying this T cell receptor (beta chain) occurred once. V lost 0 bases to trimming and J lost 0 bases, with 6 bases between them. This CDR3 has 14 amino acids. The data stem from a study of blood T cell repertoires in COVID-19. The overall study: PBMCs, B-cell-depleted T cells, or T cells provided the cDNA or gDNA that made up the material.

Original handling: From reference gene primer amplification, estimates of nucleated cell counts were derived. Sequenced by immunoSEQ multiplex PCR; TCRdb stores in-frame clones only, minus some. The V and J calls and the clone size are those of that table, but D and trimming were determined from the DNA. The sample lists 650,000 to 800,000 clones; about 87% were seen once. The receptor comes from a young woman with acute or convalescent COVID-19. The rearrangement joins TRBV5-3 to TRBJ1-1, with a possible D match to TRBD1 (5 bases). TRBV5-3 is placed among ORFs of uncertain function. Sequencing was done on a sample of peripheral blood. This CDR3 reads CARSLGQLNTEAFF. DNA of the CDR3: TGTGCCAGAAGCTTGGGACAGCTGAACACTGAAGCTTTCTTT.